The source of this T cell receptor (beta chain) is a study of T cell responses to AZD1222 COVID-19 vaccine. Whole-study findings and limits: As reported, nearly half of all spike-specific TCRs target variant regions that are unmutated.

In regard to this clone: Its antigen is still unknown.

The V gene lost 4 bases and the J gene lost 2 bases, with 15 bases spanning the gap. This CDR3 has 15 residues. Germline V gene data show CDR1 as SGHRS and CDR2 as YFSETQ. Produced via immunoSEQ multiplex PCR; TCRdb's table is partial and in-frame only. Of around 140,000 clones detected, more than 70% appear once; the ten largest clones hold roughly 1.5%. The rearrangement links TRBV5-1 to TRBJ2-5, with TRBD1 as a possible D gene (5 bases). The sample here was peripheral blood, taken 28 days after the second AZD1222 dose. The clonotype was recovered from an adult who received the AZD1222 COVID-19 vaccine. CDR3 in amino acids: CASSTQAYGQETQYF. CDR3 nucleotide sequence: TGCGCCAGCAGCACACAGGCGTATGGACAAGAGACCCAGTACTTC. The full variable domain, in which reference TRBV5-1 and TRBJ2-5 provide the parts outside the CDR3, is KAGVTQTPRYLIKTRGQQVTLSCSPISGHRSVSWYQQTPGQGLQFLFEYFSETQRNKGNFPGRFSGRQFSNSRSEMNVSTLELGDSALYLCASSTQAYGQETQYFGPGTRLLVL.